This T cell receptor beta chain derives from a study of blood T cell repertoires in COVID-19. The wider study: Both acute and convalescent COVID-19 samples were obtained from the United States, Italy and Spain.

Residents of 20 to 25 US areas, aged about 18 to 95 years, made up the participants. The V gene lost 0 bases and the J gene lost 7 bases, with 22 bases spanning the gap. The CDR3 sequence is 18 residues long. From germline, CDR1 is LGHDT and CDR2 YNNKEL (reference sequence). As processed by the authors: Amplification of reference gene primers provided the estimated nucleated cell counts. Sequencing used immunoSEQ multiplex PCR; TCRdb keeps in-frame clones, though not all of them. The V and J calls and clone size were taken over from that table, and D and trimming were inferred from the DNA. The sample has some 460,000 clones; 70% to 90% are singletons.

The V and J genes are TRBV3-1 (or the pseudogene TRBV3-2) and TRBJ2-1; tentative D call: TRBD2 (5 bases). This clonotype was sampled from a young woman with acute COVID-19. Sequenced: PBMCs or T cells enriched from blood (not recorded which). CDR3 nucleotides: TGTGCCAGCAGCCAAGATGTCGGGGTTACCCGATTTTGGAATGAGCAGTTCTTC. Its protein is CASSQDVGVTRFWNEQFF.